Detailed here is one T cell receptor (beta chain). The antigen remains undetermined. The entry originates in a study of STAT5B mutations in CD4+ large granular lymphocyte leukemia. Study-wide points: TRBV06-family usage was enriched in top patient clones (8/27) versus controls (2/35). Higher CD4+ than CD8+ T-LGLL clonality might reflect small sample size. Approximately 25% of private leukemic clonotypes occurred rarely in other patients' non-leukemic repertoires.

Trimming pared 8 bases from V and 4 bases from J, leaving 15 bases between. The CDR3 contains 14 residues. CDR1 is MNHEY, CDR2 SMNVEV, per germline (reference sequence). Controls came from buffy coats of healthy blood donors. This table comes from immunoSEQ multiplex PCR, and its TCRdb copy is limited to in-frame clones, with some not included. The sample shows fewer than 35,000 clones, about 69% of them seen only once. This clonotype was sampled from a human donor in good health. The sequenced material came from CD4+ T cells from blood buffy coats. V is TRBV27 and J is TRBJ1-3; D is uncertain. The CDR3 is CASAVSVSGNTIYF. The CDR3 DNA is TGTGCCAGCGCTGTATCAGTATCCGGAAACACCATATATTTT.